The clone carrying this TCR beta chain was seen a few times. Then a second PCR, running roughly 7 to 11 cycles, was carried out with a sample-barcoded 5' primer and a J-beta primer mix. TCRdb re-derived calls from the 5' RACE reads in MiXCR, one entry per CDR3 protein. The sample lists 1.8 million or so distinct CDR3 sequences; approximately 39% were seen once. This entry is derived from a study of blood T cells in healthy people across ages. The CDR3 loop spans 16 amino acids. Per germline, CDR1 MNHEY and CDR2 SVGAGI. Trimming left V 3 bases short and J 4 bases short, with 17 bases between. The sample consisted of blood. The TCR originated in a human donor in good health. V usage is TRBV6-5 and J usage is TRBJ2-3, with a tentative D call TRBD2 (7 bases). The CDR3 DNA is TGTGCCAGCAGTTATAGGGGGGGGCCGGTTTCAGATACGCAGTATTTT. Its protein is CASSYRGGPVSDTQYF.